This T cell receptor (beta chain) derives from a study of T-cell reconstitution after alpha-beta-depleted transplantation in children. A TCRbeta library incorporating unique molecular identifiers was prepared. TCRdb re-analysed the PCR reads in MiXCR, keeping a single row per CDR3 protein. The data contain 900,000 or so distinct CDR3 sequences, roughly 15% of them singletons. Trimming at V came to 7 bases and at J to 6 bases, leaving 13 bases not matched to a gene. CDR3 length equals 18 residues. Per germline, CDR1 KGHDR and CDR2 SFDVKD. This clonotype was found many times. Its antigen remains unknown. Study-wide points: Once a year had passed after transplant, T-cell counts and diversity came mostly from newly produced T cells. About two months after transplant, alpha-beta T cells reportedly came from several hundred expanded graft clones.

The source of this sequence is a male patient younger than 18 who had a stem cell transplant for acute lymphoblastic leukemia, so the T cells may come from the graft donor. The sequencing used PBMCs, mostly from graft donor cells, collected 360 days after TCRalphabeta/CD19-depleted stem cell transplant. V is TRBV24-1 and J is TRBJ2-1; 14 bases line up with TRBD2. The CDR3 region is CATRAKTGTSGRGNEQFF. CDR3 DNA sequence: TGTGCCACCAGGGCGAAGACCGGGACTAGCGGGAGAGGCAATGAGCAGTTCTTC.